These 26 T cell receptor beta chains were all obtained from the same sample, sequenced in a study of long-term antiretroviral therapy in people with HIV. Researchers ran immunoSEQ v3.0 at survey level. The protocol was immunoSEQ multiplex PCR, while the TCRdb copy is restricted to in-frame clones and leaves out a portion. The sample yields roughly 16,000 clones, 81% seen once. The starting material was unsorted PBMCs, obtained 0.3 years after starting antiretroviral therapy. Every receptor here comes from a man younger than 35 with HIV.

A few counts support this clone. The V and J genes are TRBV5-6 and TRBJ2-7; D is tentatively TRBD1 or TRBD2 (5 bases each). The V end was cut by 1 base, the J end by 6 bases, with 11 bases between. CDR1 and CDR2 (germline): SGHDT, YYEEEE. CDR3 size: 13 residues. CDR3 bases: TGTGCCAGCAGCTTGATAGGGGAGTTCGAGCAGTACTTC. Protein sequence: CASSLIGEFEQYF. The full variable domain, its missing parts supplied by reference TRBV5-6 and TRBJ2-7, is DAGVTQSPTHLIKTRGQQVTLRCSPKSGHDTVSWYQQALGQGPQFIFQYYEEEERQRGNFPDRFSGHQFPNYSSELNVNALLLGDSALYLCASSLIGEFEQYFGPGTRLTVT.

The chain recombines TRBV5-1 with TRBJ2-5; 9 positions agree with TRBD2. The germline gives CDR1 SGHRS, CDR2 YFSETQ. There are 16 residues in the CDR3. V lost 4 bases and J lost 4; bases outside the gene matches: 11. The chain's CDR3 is CASSHDNLAGVETQYF. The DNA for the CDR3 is TGCGCCAGCAGCCATGATAACTTAGCGGGGGTAGAGACCCAGTACTTC.

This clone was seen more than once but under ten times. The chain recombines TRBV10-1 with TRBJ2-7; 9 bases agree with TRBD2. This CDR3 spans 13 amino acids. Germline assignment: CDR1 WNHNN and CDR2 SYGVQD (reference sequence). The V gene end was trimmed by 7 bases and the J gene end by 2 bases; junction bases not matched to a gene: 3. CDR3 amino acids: CASMASGTYEQYV. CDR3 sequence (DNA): TGCGCCAGCATGGCTAGCGGGACCTACGAGCAGTACGTC.

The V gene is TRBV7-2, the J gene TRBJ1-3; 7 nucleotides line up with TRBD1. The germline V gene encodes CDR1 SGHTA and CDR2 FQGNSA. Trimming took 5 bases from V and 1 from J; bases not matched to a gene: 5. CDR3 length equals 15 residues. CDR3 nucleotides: TGTGCCAGCAGCACTGACAGGGCGTCTGGAAACACCATATATTTT. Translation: CASSTDRASGNTIYF.

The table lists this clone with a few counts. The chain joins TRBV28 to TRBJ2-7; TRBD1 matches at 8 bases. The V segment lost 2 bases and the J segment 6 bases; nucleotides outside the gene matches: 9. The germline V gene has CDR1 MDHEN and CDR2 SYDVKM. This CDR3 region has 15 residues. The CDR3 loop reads CASSLAGQGAREQYV. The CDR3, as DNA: TGTGCCAGCAGTTTAGCGGGGCAGGGGGCTCGCGAGCAGTACGTC.

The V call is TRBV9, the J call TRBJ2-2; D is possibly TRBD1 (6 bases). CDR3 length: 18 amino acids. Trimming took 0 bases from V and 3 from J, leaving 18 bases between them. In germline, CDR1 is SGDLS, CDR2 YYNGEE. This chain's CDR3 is CASSVDRDDIGDTGELFF. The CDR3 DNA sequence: TGTGCCAGCAGCGTAGACAGGGACGATATCGGGGACACCGGGGAGCTGTTTTTT.

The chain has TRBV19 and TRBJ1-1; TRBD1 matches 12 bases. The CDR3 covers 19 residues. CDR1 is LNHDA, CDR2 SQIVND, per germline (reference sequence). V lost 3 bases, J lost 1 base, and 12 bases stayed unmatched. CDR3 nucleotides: TGTGCCAGTAGTATTGGGACAGGGGGCTATAGCGGATCGAACACTGAAGCTTTCTTT. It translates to CASSIGTGGYSGSNTEAFF.

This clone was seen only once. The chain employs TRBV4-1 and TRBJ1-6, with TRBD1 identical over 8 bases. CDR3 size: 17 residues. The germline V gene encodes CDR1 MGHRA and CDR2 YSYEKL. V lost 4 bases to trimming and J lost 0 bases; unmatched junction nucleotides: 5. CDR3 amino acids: CASSPNTGGSYNSPLHF. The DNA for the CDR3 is TGCGCCAGCAGCCCGAACACAGGGGGCTCCTATAATTCACCCCTCCACTTT.

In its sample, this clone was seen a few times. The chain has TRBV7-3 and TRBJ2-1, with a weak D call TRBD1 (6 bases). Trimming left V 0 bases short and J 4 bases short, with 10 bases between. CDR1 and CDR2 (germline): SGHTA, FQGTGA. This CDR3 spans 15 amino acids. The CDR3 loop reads CASSLTRTVYNEQFF. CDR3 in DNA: TGTGCCAGCAGCTTAACCAGGACAGTTTACAATGAGCAGTTCTTC.

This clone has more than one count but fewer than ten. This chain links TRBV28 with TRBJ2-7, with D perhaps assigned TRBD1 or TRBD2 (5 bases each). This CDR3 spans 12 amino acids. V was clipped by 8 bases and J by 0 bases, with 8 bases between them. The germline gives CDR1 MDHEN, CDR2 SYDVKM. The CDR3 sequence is CASHGGSYEQYF. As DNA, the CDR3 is TGTGCCAGCCATGGGGGCTCCTACGAGCAGTACTTC.

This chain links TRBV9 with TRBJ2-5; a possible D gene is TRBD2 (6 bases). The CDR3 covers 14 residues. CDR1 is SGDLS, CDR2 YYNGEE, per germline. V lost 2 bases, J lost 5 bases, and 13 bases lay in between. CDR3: CASSVRRGGETQYF. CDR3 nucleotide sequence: TGTGCCAGCAGCGTTCGGCGGGGTGGTGAGACCCAGTACTTC.

In DNA form, the CDR3 reads TGTGCCACCAGCAGAGACGGTAGAGTGGCCGGGGAGCTGTTTTTT. Translation gives CATSRDGRVAGELFF. The chain recombines TRBV15 with TRBJ2-2, with unresolved D. V was shortened by 0 bases and J by 6 bases, with 11 bases between the two germline ends. This CDR3 comprises 15 residues. Per the germline V gene, CDR1 is LNHNV and CDR2 is YYDKDF (reference sequence). Drawing the rest from reference TRBV15 and TRBJ2-2, the complete variable domain is DAMVIQNPRYQVTQFGKPVTLSCSQTLNHNVMYWYQQKSSQAPKLLFHYYDKDFNNEADTPDNFQSRRPNTSFCFLDIRSPGLGDTAMYLCATSRDGRVAGELFFGEGSRLTVL.

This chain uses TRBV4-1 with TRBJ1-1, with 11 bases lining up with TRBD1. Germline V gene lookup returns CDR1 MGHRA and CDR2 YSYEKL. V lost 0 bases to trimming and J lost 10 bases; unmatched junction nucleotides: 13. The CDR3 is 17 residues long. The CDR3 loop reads CASSQEMTGTGGSGAFF. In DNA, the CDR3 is TGCGCCAGCAGCCAAGAAATGACCGGGACAGGGGGGTCAGGAGCTTTCTTT.

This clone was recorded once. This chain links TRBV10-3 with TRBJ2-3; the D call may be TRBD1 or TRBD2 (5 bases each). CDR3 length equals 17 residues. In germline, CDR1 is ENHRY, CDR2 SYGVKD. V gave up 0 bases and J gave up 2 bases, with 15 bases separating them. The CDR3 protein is CAISESVARGATDTQYF. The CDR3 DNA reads TGTGCCATCAGTGAGTCGGTGGCTAGAGGGGCCACAGATACGCAGTATTTT.

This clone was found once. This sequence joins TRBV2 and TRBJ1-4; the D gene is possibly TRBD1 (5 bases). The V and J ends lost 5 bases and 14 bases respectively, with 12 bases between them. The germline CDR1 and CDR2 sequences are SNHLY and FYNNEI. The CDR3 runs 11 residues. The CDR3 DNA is TGTGCCAGCAGTCCCCCAACAGGTCTGTTTTTT. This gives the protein CASSPPTGLFF.

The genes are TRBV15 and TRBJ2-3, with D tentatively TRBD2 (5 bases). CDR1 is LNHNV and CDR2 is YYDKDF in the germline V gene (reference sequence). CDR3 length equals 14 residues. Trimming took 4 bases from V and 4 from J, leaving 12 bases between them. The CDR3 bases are TGTGCCACCAGCAACCCGGGGAAGGCAGATACGCAGTATTTT. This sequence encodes CATSNPGKADTQYF.

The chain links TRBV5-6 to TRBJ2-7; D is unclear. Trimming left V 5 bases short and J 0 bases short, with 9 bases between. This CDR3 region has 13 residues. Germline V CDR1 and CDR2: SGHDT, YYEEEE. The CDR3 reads CASRAQSSYEQYF. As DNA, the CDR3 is TGTGCCAGCAGGGCGCAGAGCTCCTACGAGCAGTACTTC.

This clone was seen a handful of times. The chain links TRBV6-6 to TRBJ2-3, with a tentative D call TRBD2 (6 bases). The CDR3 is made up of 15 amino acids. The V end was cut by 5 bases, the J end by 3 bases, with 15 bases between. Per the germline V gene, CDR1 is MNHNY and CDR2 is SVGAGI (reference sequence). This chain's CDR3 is CASSPRGIETDTQYF. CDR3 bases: TGTGCCAGCAGTCCCCGGGGGATTGAGACAGATACGCAGTATTTT.

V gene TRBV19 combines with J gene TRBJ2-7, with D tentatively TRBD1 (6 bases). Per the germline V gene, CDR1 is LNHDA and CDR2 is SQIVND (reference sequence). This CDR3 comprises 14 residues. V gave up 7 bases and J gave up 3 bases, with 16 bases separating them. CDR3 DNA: TGTGCCAGTACCCCGGGCAGGGGTCACTACGAGCAGTACTTC. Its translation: CASTPGRGHYEQYF.

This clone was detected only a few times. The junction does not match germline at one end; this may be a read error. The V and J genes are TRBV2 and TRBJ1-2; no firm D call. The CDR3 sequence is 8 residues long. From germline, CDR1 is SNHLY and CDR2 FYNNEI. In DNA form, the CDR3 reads TGTGCCATAATGCTAGACATCTTC. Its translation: CAIMLDIF.

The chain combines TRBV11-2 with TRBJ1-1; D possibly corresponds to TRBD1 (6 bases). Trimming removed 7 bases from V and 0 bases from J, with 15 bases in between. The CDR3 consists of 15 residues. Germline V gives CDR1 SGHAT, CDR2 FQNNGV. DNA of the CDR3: TGTGCCAGCAAAGACAGGAGGCAGATGAACACTGAAGCTTTCTTT. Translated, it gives CASKDRRQMNTEAFF.

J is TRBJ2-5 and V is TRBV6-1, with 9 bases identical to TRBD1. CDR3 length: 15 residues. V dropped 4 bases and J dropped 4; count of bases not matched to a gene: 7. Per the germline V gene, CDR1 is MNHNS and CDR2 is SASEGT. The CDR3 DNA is TGTGCCAGCAGTGCAACAGGGGGCGCGGGAGAGACCCAGTACTTC. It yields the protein CASSATGGAGETQYF.

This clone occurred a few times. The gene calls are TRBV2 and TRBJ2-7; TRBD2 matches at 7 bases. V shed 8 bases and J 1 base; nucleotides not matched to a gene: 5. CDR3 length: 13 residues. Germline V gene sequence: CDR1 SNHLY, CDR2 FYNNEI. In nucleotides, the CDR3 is TGTGCCAGCGGGGGGGTGGGATCCTACGAGCAGTACTTC. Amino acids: CASGGVGSYEQYF.

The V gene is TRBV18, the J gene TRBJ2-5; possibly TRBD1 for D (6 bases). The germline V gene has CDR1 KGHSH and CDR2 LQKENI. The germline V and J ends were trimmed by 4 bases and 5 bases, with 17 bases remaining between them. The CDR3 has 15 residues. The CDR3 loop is CASSQLQGRLETQYF. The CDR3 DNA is TGTGCCAGCTCACAATTACAGGGAAGGTTGGAGACCCAGTACTTC.

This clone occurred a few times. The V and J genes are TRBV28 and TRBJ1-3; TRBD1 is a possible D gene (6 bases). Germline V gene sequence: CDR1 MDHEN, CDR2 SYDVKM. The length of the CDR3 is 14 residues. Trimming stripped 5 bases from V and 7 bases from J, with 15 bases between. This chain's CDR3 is CASSTEGDPNTIYF. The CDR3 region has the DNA TGTGCCAGCAGTACAGAGGGGGATCCGAACACCATATATTTT.

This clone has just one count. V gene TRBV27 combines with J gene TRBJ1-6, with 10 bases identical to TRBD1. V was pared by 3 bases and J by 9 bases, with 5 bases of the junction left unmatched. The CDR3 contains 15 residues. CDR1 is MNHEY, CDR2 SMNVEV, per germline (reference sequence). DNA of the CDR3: TGTGCCAGCAGTTTGGCCGGGACAGGGGTTTCACCCCTCCACTTT. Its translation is CASSLAGTGVSPLHF.